The source of this TCR beta chain is a study of glioma-infiltrating T cells. Study-wide points: Above-expected tissue-blood divergence occurred in all gliomas, most in low-grade ones. Only very few CDR3 sequences appeared in both tissue and blood.

Trimming took 5 bases from V and 9 from J, leaving 20 bases between them. CDR1 and CDR2 (germline): GTSNPN, SVGIG (reference sequence). The CDR3 covers 14 residues. The iRepertoire nested amplicon-rescue multiplex PCR amplified TCR alpha and beta CDR3s from RNA. Input was roughly 100-450 ng of tissue mRNA or PBMC total RNA. MiXCR, applied by TCRdb to the multiplex PCR reads, yields one record per CDR3 protein. The table records about 130,000 distinct CDR3 sequences, roughly 24% of them present only once. As regards this clonotype: Its antigen is unknown.

The chain recombines TRBV30 with TRBJ2-1; no reliable D call. Sequenced: glioma tissue, nonneoplastic brain tissue, or PBMCs (not recorded which). This receptor was taken from a human donor with low-grade glioma or glioblastoma, undergoing nonglioma brain surgery, or in good health (not recorded which). This CDR3 reads CAWSADPVGSEQFF. In DNA form, the CDR3 reads TGTGCCTGGTCCGCGGACCCGGTGGGCAGTGAGCAGTTCTTC.